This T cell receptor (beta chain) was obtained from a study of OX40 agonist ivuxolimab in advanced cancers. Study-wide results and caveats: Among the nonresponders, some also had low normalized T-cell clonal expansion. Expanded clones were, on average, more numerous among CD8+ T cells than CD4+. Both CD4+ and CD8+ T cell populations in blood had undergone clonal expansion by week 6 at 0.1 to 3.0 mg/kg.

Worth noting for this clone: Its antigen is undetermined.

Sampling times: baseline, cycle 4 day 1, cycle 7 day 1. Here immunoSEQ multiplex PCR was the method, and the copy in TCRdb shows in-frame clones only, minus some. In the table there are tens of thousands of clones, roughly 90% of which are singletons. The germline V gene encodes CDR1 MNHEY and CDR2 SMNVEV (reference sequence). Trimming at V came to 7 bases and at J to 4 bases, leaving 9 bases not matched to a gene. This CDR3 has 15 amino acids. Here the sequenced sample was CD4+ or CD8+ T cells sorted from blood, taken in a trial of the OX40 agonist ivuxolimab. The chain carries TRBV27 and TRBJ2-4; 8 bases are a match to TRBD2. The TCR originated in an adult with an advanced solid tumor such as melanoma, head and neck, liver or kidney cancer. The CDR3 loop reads CASMVGRGGKNIQYF. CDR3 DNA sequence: TGTGCCAGCATGGTAGGCCGGGGGGGTAAAAACATTCAGTACTTC.